The 23 T cell receptor beta chains below all came from one sample that was sequenced in a study of blood T cell repertoires in COVID-19. This table comes from immunoSEQ multiplex PCR, and its TCRdb copy is limited to in-frame clones, with some not included. This sample has about 220,000 clones; 70% to 90% occur once, and the top ten carry under 3.5%. The sample comprised peripheral blood. Receptors originate from a man in his fifties who had recovered from COVID-19.

This clone came up a few times. V is TRBV19 and J is TRBJ2-7; D gene ambiguous. Germline V gene data show CDR1 as LNHDA and CDR2 as SQIVND (reference sequence). V gave up 3 bases and J gave up 0 bases, with 6 bases separating them. The CDR3 extends over 13 amino acids. CDR3 region: CASSINLSYEQYF. The DNA of the CDR3 is TGTGCCAGTAGTATTAATCTCTCCTACGAGCAGTACTTC. The entire variable domain, with the rest obtained from reference TRBV19 and TRBJ2-7, is as follows: DGGITQSPKYLFRKEGQNVTLSCEQNLNHDAMYWYRQDPGQGLRLIYYSQIVNDFQKGDIAEGYSVSREKKESFPLTVTSAQKNPTAFYLCASSINLSYEQYFGPGTRLTVT.

This chain connects TRBV28 to TRBJ2-2; 8 nucleotides align to TRBD2. CDR1 and CDR2 (germline): MDHEN, SYDVKM. There are 16 residues in the CDR3. V dropped 6 bases and J dropped 6; count of bases not matched to a gene: 12. The CDR3, as DNA: TGTGCCAGCAGCCGCTACAGCGGGAGTAGTCCCGGGGAGCTGTTTTTT. It is translated as CASSRYSGSSPGELFF.

The rearrangement joins TRBV4-1 to TRBJ1-3; D is uncertain. V dropped 4 bases and J dropped 4 bases, with 8 bases sitting between them. The CDR3 spans 13 residues. Germline V gene sequence: CDR1 MGHRA, CDR2 YSYEKL. Here the CDR3 reads CASSPGGGNTIYF. The CDR3 region has the DNA TGCGCCAGCAGCCCTGGCGGGGGAAACACCATATATTTT.

The CDR3 DNA sequence: TGCGCCAGCAGCTCAGATCCGGGTCGACCCTCTAATTCACCCCTCCACTTT. Its protein product is CASSSDPGRPSNSPLHF. The chain uses TRBV5-1 and TRBJ1-6; D unresolved. V lost 3 bases to trimming and J lost 6 bases, with 19 bases between them. CDR1 is SGHRS and CDR2 is YFSETQ in the germline V gene. The length of the CDR3 is 17 residues.

This clone appeared once. This chain links TRBV19 with TRBJ1-6; perhaps TRBD1 as D (6 bases). Between the trimmed V and J ends, which lost 5 bases and 1 base, there was a span of 12 bases. The CDR3 is 16 amino acids. The germline gives CDR1 LNHDA, CDR2 SQIVND (reference sequence). CDR3 nucleotides: TGTGCCAGTAGTGCTCCAACAGGGTCCTATAATTCACCCCTCCACTTT. Its protein is CASSAPTGSYNSPLHF.

This clone was observed once. The gene calls are TRBV29-1 and TRBJ1-1; D not certain. In germline, CDR1 is SQVTM, CDR2 ANQGSEA. The CDR3 is 16 amino acids. Trimming pared 1 base from V and 0 bases from J, leaving 15 bases between. CDR3 protein: CSVEGVGGRMNTEAFF. CDR3 DNA sequence: TGCAGCGTTGAAGGAGTAGGCGGCAGAATGAACACTGAAGCTTTCTTT.

V gene TRBV19 combines with J gene TRBJ2-2; TRBD2 is a possible D gene (5 bases). Germline CDR1 is LNHDA and CDR2 is SQIVND (reference sequence). The CDR3 spans 16 residues. Trimming pared 3 bases from V and 4 bases from J, leaving 15 bases between. For the CDR3, the DNA is TGTGCCAGTAGTATCGCCCTCGGACTCAGCACCGGGGAGCTGTTTTTT. Encoded protein: CASSIALGLSTGELFF. The whole variable domain, filled in from reference TRBV19 and TRBJ2-2, reads DGGITQSPKYLFRKEGQNVTLSCEQNLNHDAMYWYRQDPGQGLRLIYYSQIVNDFQKGDIAEGYSVSREKKESFPLTVTSAQKNPTAFYLCASSIALGLSTGELFFGEGSRLTVL.

V and J are TRBV15 and TRBJ1-2; possible D gene TRBD1, 5 bases. CDR3 length: 15 amino acids. Deletions cut 9 bases from V and 4 bases from J, with 21 bases between. Germline lookup yields CDR1 LNHNV and CDR2 YYDKDF (reference sequence). The CDR3 reads CATSGGTTNIYGYTF. The DNA for the CDR3 is TGTGCCACTTCTGGGGGGACCACCAACATCTATGGCTACACCTTC.

This clone was detected a few times. V gene TRBV6-5 combines with J gene TRBJ1-1; D is possibly TRBD1 (5 bases). CDR1 is MNHEY, CDR2 SVGAGI, per germline. Trimming removed 5 bases at V and 0 bases at J, with 10 bases between. The CDR3 extends over 14 amino acids. The CDR3: CASSRQSMNTEAFF. The CDR3 nucleotides read TGTGCCAGCAGTAGACAGTCCATGAACACTGAAGCTTTCTTT.

The V gene is TRBV28, the J gene TRBJ1-1; D unresolved. The length of the CDR3 is 13 residues. V lost 8 bases and J lost 6, with 16 bases in between. CDR1 MDHEN and CDR2 SYDVKM come from the germline V gene. CDR3 coding DNA: TGTGCCAGCCCCGGTCCGGCGGGCGCTGAAGCTTTCTTT. It translates to CASPGPAGAEAFF.

The chain employs TRBV24-1 and TRBJ2-5; D possibly corresponds to TRBD1 (5 bases). The germline V gene has CDR1 KGHDR and CDR2 SFDVKD. V dropped 9 bases and J dropped 5 bases, with 24 bases sitting between them. The CDR3 contains 16 residues. Written as DNA, the CDR3 is TGTGCCACCTCTGGGCCAGGACATCCCGGAGCCGAGACCCAGTACTTC. This encodes CATSGPGHPGAETQYF.

This clone was counted only a few times. This chain uses TRBV5-4 with TRBJ2-1, with unresolved D. The CDR3 contains 16 residues. V was cut by 4 bases and J by 5 bases, with 19 bases left in between. Germline loops: CDR1 SGHNT, CDR2 YYREEE (reference sequence). The CDR3 DNA reads TGTGCCAGCAGCCGCGTCTCTAGAGCCCCACACAATGAGCAGTTCTTC. This encodes CASSRVSRAPHNEQFF. Combining the CDR3 with reference TRBV5-4 and TRBJ2-1 gives the whole variable domain ETGVTQSPTHLIKTRGQQVTLRCSSQSGHNTVSWYQQALGQGPQFIFQYYREEENGRGNFPPRFSGLQFPNYSSELNVNALELDDSALYLCASSRVSRAPHNEQFFGPGTRLTVL.

The chain couples TRBV5-6 to TRBJ2-5, with TRBD2 identical over 8 bases. CDR1 is SGHDT, CDR2 YYEEEE, per germline. J gave up 5 bases and V 3 bases, and 9 bases lay outside the gene matches. This CDR3 is built from 15 residues. DNA of the CDR3: TGTGCCAGCAGCTCCGGGAGGGTCTTCGGGGAGACCCAGTACTTC. Encoded protein: CASSSGRVFGETQYF.

This chain links TRBV7-2 with TRBJ2-5; 8 bases align to TRBD1. Germline V gene lookup returns CDR1 SGHTA and CDR2 FQGNSA. This CDR3 is built from 15 residues. The ends lost 0 bases at V and 5 bases at J; junction bases unmatched: 5. The CDR3 DNA sequence: TGTGCCAGCAGCTTAGCGCAGGGGGCTTACGAGACCCAGTACTTC. It yields the protein CASSLAQGAYETQYF.

The chain carries TRBV7-8 and TRBJ2-3; D call uncertain. Trimming pared 1 base from V and 2 bases from J, leaving 10 bases between. The CDR3 has 15 residues. The V gene's germline CDR1 is SGHVS and CDR2 FQNEAQ. CDR3 protein: CASSLGRLNTDTQYF. CDR3 in DNA: TGTGCCAGCAGCTTAGGGAGACTCAACACAGATACGCAGTATTTT. The variable domain in full, with the rest retrieved from reference TRBV7-8 and TRBJ2-3, is GAGVSQSPRYKVAKRGQDVALRCDPISGHVSLFWYQQALGQGPEFLTYFQNEAQLDKSGLPSDRFFAERPEGSVSTLKIQRTQQEDSAVYLCASSLGRLNTDTQYFGPGTRLTVL.

The V and J genes are TRBV9 and TRBJ2-5, with TRBD2 matching over 9 bases. The germline gives CDR1 SGDLS, CDR2 YYNGEE. V was pared by 0 bases and J by 4 bases, with 1 base of the junction left unmatched. This CDR3 region has 14 residues. CDR3 nucleotides: TGTGCCAGCAGCGTAGATAGCGGGAGAGAGACCCAGTACTTC. This encodes CASSVDSGRETQYF. Supplemented by reference TRBV9 and TRBJ2-5, the full variable domain reads DSGVTQTPKHLITATGQRVTLRCSPRSGDLSVYWYQQSLDQGLQFLIQYYNGEERAKGNILERFSAQQFPDLHSELNLSSLELGDSALYFCASSVDSGRETQYFGPGTRLLVL.

V is TRBV20-1 and J is TRBJ1-5; D not resolved. This CDR3 comprises 14 residues. Trimming shortened V by 3 bases and J by 4 bases, and 13 bases separated the two germline ends. Germline V gives CDR1 DFQATT, CDR2 SNEGSKA (reference sequence). The chain's CDR3 is CSASQAFVNQPQHF. CDR3 coding DNA: TGCAGTGCTAGTCAGGCCTTTGTGAATCAGCCCCAGCATTTT.

This chain joins TRBV5-6 and TRBJ2-7; 8 bases fit TRBD1. Germline V lookup: CDR1 SGHDT, CDR2 YYEEEE. There are 14 residues in the CDR3. V lost 4 bases to trimming and J lost 2 bases; unmatched junction nucleotides: 5. The CDR3 sequence: CASSLTGDPYEQYF. DNA of the CDR3: TGTGCCAGCAGCCTGACAGGGGACCCCTACGAGCAGTACTTC.

The chain combines TRBV7-8 with TRBJ2-1; 9 bases match TRBD2. CDR3 length: 15 amino acids. Germline V CDR1 and CDR2: SGHVS, FQNEAQ. Germline trimming cut 10 bases from V and 3 bases from J; bases unmatched to any gene: 10. The CDR3 reads CATSSGTSFYNEQFF. DNA for the CDR3: TGTGCCACCTCTTCCGGGACTAGCTTCTACAATGAGCAGTTCTTC.

The chain joins TRBV10-2 to TRBJ1-1; no reliable D call. Trimming removed 3 bases at V and 4 bases at J, with 12 bases between. CDR3 length equals 14 residues. CDR1 WSHSY and CDR2 SAAADI come from the germline V gene. CDR3 sequence (DNA): TGCGCCAGCAGTGAAAATTTGGAGGGCACTGAAGCTTTCTTT. Translating it yields CASSENLEGTEAFF.

This rearrangement joins TRBV5-1 to TRBJ2-5; 7 bases agree with TRBD2. Germline V gene sequence: CDR1 SGHRS, CDR2 YFSETQ. The CDR3 loop spans 15 amino acids. V shed 0 bases, J shed 1 base, and the junction held 3 bases outside the gene matches. CDR3 region: CASSLATSLQETQYF. The CDR3 nucleotides are TGCGCCAGCAGCTTGGCGACTAGCCTCCAAGAGACCCAGTACTTC.

The chain employs TRBV28 and TRBJ1-5; D is possibly TRBD1 (6 bases). V was shortened by 8 bases and J by 8 bases, with 13 bases between the two germline ends. The CDR3 spans 12 residues. Germline values: CDR1 MDHEN, CDR2 SYDVKM. In DNA, the CDR3 is TGTGCCAGCTCTAGACAGGTAAAGCCCCAGCATTTT. The encoded protein is CASSRQVKPQHF.

The genes are TRBV5-1 and TRBJ1-1; D is uncertain. V was cut by 0 bases and J by 3 bases, with 9 bases left in between. The CDR3 is made up of 14 amino acids. In germline, CDR1 is SGHRS, CDR2 YFSETQ. The CDR3 DNA is TGCGCCAGCAGCTTGGACAGATACGACACTGAAGCTTTCTTT. This encodes CASSLDRYDTEAFF. The complete variable domain, with remaining parts taken from reference TRBV5-1 and TRBJ1-1, reads KAGVTQTPRYLIKTRGQQVTLSCSPISGHRSVSWYQQTPGQGLQFLFEYFSETQRNKGNFPGRFSGRQFSNSRSEMNVSTLELGDSALYLCASSLDRYDTEAFFGQGTRLTVV.